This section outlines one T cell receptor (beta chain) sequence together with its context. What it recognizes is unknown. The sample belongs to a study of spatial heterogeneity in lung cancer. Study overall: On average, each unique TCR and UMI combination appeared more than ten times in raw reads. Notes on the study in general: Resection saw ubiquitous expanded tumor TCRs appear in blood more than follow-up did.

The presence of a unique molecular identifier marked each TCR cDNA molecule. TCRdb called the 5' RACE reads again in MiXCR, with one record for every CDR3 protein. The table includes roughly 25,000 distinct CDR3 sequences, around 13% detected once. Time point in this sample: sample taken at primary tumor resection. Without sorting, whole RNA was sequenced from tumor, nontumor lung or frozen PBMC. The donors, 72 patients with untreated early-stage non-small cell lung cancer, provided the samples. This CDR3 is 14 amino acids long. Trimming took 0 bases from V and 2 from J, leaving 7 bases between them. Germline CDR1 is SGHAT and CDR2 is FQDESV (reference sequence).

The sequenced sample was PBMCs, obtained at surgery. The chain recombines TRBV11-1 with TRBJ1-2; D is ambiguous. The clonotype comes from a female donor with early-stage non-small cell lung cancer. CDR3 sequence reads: CASSLASVNYGYTF. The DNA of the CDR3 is TGTGCCAGCAGCTTAGCTTCTGTCAACTATGGCTACACCTTC. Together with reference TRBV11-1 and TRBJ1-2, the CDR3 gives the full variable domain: EAEVAQSPRYKITEKSQAVAFWCDPISGHATLYWYRQILGQGPELLVQFQDESVVDDSQLPKDRFSAERLKGVDSTLKIQPAELGDSAMYLCASSLASVNYGYTFGSGTRLTVV.